This entry lists 22 T cell receptor beta chains sequenced from one sample in a study of T cells expressing NK-cell markers (dated by TCRdb to the early 2020s). Library prep was done by 5' RACE. Data came from an Illumina HiSeq 2000. TCRdb reprocessed the reads and lists each CDR3 protein sequence as a single entry, with no DNA. The table for this sample records about 460,000 distinct CDR3 sequences. The biggest ten clones account for around 1.4% of the sample. The source material was blood T cells: a sorted CD56 or NKG2C T cell subset, CD4+ or CD8+ T cells, or bulk PBMC T cells (not recorded which). These receptors all stem from a woman between 50 and 59 years old in good health. Donor details come from another sample of the same person, matched by shared clones.

V usage is TRBV5-4 and J usage is TRBJ2-1; TCRdb picks TRBD2, but there is no DNA to check that call. This CDR3 is built from 15 residues. Germline CDR1 SGHNT, CDR2 YYREEE (reference sequence). CDR3 in amino acids: CASSLHRGIYNEQFF.

V usage is TRBV11-2 and J usage is TRBJ2-2; TCRdb proposes TRBD1, but this gene call is untestable without DNA. CDR1 SGHAT and CDR2 FQNNGV come from the germline V gene. CDR3 size: 14 residues. CDR3 residues: CASSRDRVGEELFF.

The chain links TRBV4-2 to TRBJ2-2; TCRdb picks TRBD2, but there is no DNA to check that call. The CDR3 length is 16 residues. The germline CDR1 and CDR2 sequences are LGHNA and YNFKEQ. This CDR3 is CASSPWGTSNTGELFF.

This chain connects TRBV24-1 to TRBJ2-5; checking the TCRdb D call of TRBD2 is not possible without DNA. Germline values: CDR1 KGHDR, CDR2 SFDVKD. The CDR3 has 15 amino acids. CDR3 amino acids: CATSETTQYQETQYF.

V gene TRBV6-6 combines with J gene TRBJ2-1. The CDR3 has 14 amino acids. The V gene's germline CDR1 is MNHNY and CDR2 SVGAGI (reference sequence). CDR3: CASSRYMDRNEQFF.

This chain connects TRBV11-2 to TRBJ2-3; TCRdb names TRBD2, which stays unverified in the absence of DNA. This CDR3 comprises 17 residues. The germline CDR1 and CDR2 sequences are SGHAT and FQNNGV. CDR3 sequence reads: CASTKIGLAGVGDTQYF.

The gene calls are TRBV18 and TRBJ1-2; the D gene TCRdb calls, TRBD1, cannot be checked with no DNA. CDR3 length equals 13 residues. CDR1 is KGHSH, CDR2 LQKENI, per germline. This chain's CDR3 is CASSTRTEYGYTF.

V and J are TRBV12-3 or TRBV12-4 and TRBJ2-1; TCRdb indicates TRBD2, and absent DNA this call remains unverified. The CDR3 is made up of 14 amino acids. CDR3 sequence reads: CASRERLPADEQFF.

The chain links TRBV28 to TRBJ1-5. The CDR3 is 13 amino acids. Germline CDR1 is MDHEN and CDR2 is SYDVKM. The CDR3: CASRIGGNQPQHF. The full variable domain, completed using reference TRBV28 and TRBJ1-5, is DVKVTQSSRYLVKRTGEKVFLECVQDMDHENMFWYRQDPGLGLRLIYFSYDVKMKEKGDIPEGYSVSREKKERFSLILESASTNQTSMYLCASRIGGNQPQHFGDGTRLSIL.

V is TRBV28 and J is TRBJ2-7; the TRBD2 assignment by TCRdb is unverifiable without DNA. Germline CDR1 and CDR2: MDHEN and SYDVKM. The CDR3 covers 16 residues. The CDR3 loop reads CASSSLSRRAWGEQYF.

V and J are TRBV29-1 and TRBJ2-7; TCRdb gives TRBD2 as the D gene, but with no DNA this cannot be confirmed. CDR3 size: 15 residues. Germline values: CDR1 SQVTM, CDR2 ANQGSEA. CDR3 protein: CSVRTSGGRSYEQYF.

This chain links TRBV5-5 with TRBJ2-2; TCRdb names TRBD1, which stays unverified in the absence of DNA. CDR3 length equals 16 residues. Looked up from germline, CDR1 is SGHKS and CDR2 is YYEKEE (reference sequence). This CDR3 reads CASREGWTGNTGELFF.

The genes are TRBV5-1 and TRBJ2-2. The CDR3 has 15 amino acids. The germline V gene encodes CDR1 SGHRS and CDR2 YFSETQ. Here the CDR3 reads CATSRSDRNTGELFF. Based on the CDR3 plus reference TRBV5-1 and TRBJ2-2, the full variable domain is KAGVTQTPRYLIKTRGQQVTLSCSPISGHRSVSWYQQTPGQGLQFLFEYFSETQRNKGNFPGRFSGRQFSNSRSEMNVSTLELGDSALYLCATSRSDRNTGELFFGEGSRLTVL.

The V call is TRBV12-5, the J call TRBJ1-1. Germline V gives CDR1 LGHNT, CDR2 FRNRAP. The CDR3 contains 14 residues. CDR3 sequence: CASGLRAANTEAFF.

This sequence joins TRBV20-1 and TRBJ2-5; no DNA is available, so the TRBD1 call from TCRdb remains unchecked. In germline, CDR1 is DFQATT, CDR2 SNEGSKA (reference sequence). The CDR3 runs to 13 residues. This chain's CDR3 is CSATQTVQETQYF.

The chain carries TRBV5-6 and TRBJ2-2. Germline CDR1 is SGHDT and CDR2 is YYEEEE. This CDR3 is built from 16 residues. This CDR3 is CASSPLRHSVSGELFF.

The CDR3 here is CSVPTGNNYEQYF. The J gene is TRBJ2-7, the V gene TRBV29-1; without DNA, the TCRdb call of TRBD1 cannot be checked. The CDR3 sequence is 13 residues long. Germline V gene sequence: CDR1 SQVTM, CDR2 ANQGSEA.

V usage is TRBV20-1 and J usage is TRBJ2-7. This CDR3 contains 12 residues. CDR1 and CDR2 from the germline V gene are DFQATT and SNEGSKA (reference sequence). The CDR3 is CSATDGSYEQYF.

The chain joins TRBV29-1 to TRBJ2-7; no DNA is available, so the TRBD1 call from TCRdb remains unchecked. The CDR3 consists of 14 residues. Germline-derived CDR1 and CDR2 are SQVTM and ANQGSEA. The CDR3 is CSVASGGGSYEQYF.

This chain links TRBV2 with TRBJ2-5. The CDR3 runs to 13 residues. Germline V gene lookup returns CDR1 SNHLY and CDR2 FYNNEI. CDR3 in amino acids: CAGSRTAGETQYF.

The rearrangement links TRBV4-1 to TRBJ2-1. The CDR3 is 16 amino acids. Germline V gene lookup returns CDR1 MGHRA and CDR2 YSYEKL. The CDR3 sequence: CASSHPDMYSYNEQFF.

This chain uses TRBV21-1 with TRBJ1-1. TRBV21-1 is tagged as a pseudogene. The CDR3 is 14 amino acids. The CDR3 loop reads CASSEAYNSTEAFF.